The clone carrying this T cell receptor (beta chain) came up a few times. What it binds is not known. TCRdb reprocessed the 5' RACE reads via MiXCR and lists one record per CDR3 protein. The repertoire holds nearly 300,000 distinct CDR3 sequences, with 8.5% to 10% as singletons. The data stem from a study of T cells after yellow fever vaccination. Overall study: With SMART-Seq v4 Ultra Low Input, the fractions containing low cell numbers were prepared.

Regarding the study as a whole: Secondary responses were weaker yet peaked faster, day 5 versus 15. The booster saw the reappearance of most primary-vaccination clones (around 96% CD4, 80% to 90% CD8).

The receptor was isolated from a man aged 18 to 29 who received the YFV17D yellow fever vaccine. Sequencing was performed on CD4+ T cells sorted from PBMCs, taken 5 days after the yellow fever booster vaccination.

This CDR3 reads CASSFRIASNTGELFF. For the CDR3, the DNA is TGTGCCAGCAGTTTCCGGATAGCATCGAACACCGGGGAGCTGTTTTTT. The genes are TRBV12-3 or TRBV12-4 and TRBJ2-2; D gene unclear. CDR3 length: 16 amino acids. Trimming took off 3 bases at V and 0 bases at J, with 11 bases between the two ends.